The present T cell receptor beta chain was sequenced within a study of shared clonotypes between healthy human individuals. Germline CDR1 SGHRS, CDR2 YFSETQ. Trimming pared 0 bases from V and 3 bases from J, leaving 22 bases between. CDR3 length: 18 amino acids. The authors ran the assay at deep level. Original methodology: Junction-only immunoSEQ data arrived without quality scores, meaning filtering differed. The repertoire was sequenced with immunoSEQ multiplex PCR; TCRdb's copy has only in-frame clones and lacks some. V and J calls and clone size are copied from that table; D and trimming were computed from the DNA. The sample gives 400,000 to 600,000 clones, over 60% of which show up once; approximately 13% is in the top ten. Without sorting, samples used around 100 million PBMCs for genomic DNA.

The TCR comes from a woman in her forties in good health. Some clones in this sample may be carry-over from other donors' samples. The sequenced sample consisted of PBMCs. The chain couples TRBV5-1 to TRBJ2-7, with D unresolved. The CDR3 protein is CASSLGSRTRTLSYEQYF. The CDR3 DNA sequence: TGCGCCAGCAGCTTGGGAAGCAGGACCCGAACCCTAAGCTACGAGCAGTACTTC.